This section outlines one TCR beta chain sequence together with its context. Its antigen is not identified. These data are taken from a study of cytomegalovirus exposure and HLA in healthy donors. For the study at large: The same platform used for the roughly 600 first-cohort repertoires was also used for the 120 or so validation repertoires, as a later analysis reported.

The CDR3 is made up of 12 amino acids. Germline V gene sequence: CDR1 MNHEY, CDR2 SMNVEV (reference sequence). Trimming removed 4 bases at V and 7 bases at J, with 10 bases between. Study-level points and caveats: Generally TCR sequences proved uncommon, though certain public TCRs appeared in numerous donors. TCR beta chains numbering roughly 150 were designated cytomegalovirus-associated. The TCR clusters that emerged in the first cohort tended, a later analysis found, to co-occur in the roughly 120 validation repertoires.

Generated by immunoSEQ multiplex PCR, the TCRdb table keeps only in-frame clones and is missing some. The data show a few hundred thousand clones, over 75% seen once. Sequencing was done on a sample of PBMCs. The J gene is TRBJ1-1, the V gene TRBV27; D not resolved. The clonotype was recovered from a woman aged 18-29 years in good health and CMV-seronegative. The CDR3 sequence: CASSSPYDEAFF. CDR3 nucleotide sequence: TGTGCCAGCAGTTCCCCCTATGATGAAGCTTTCTTT.